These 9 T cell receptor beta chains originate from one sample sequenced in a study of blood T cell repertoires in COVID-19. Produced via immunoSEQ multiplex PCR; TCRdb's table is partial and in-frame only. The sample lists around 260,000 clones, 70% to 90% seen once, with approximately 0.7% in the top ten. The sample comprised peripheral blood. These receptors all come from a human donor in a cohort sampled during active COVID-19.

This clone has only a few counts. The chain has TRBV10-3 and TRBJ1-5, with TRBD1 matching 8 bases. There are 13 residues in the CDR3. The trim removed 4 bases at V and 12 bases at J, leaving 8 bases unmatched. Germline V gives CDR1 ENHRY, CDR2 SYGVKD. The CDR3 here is CAISATGEAGQHF. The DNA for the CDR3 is TGTGCCATCAGTGCGACAGGGGAGGCAGGCCAGCATTTT.

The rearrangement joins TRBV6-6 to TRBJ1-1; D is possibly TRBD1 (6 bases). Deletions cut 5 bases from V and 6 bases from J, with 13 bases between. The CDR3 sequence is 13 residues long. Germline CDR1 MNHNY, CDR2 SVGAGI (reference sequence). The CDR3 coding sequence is TGTGCCAGCAGTACAATACAGGGTTCTGAAGCTTTCTTT. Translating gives CASSTIQGSEAFF.

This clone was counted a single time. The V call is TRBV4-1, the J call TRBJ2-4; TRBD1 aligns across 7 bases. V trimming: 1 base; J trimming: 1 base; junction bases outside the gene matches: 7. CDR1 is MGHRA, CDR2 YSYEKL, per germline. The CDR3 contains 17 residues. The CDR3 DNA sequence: TGCGCCAGCAGCCAAGGACAGGGCCAAGTGGCCAAAAACATTCAGTACTTC. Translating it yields CASSQGQGQVAKNIQYF.

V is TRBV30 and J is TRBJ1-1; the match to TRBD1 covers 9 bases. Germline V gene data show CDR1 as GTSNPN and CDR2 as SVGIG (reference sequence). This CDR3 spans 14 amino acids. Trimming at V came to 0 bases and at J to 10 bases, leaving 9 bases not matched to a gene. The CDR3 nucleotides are TGTGCCTGGAGTGTACGGGGGACAGGGAGTCGAGCTTTCTTT. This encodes CAWSVRGTGSRAFF.

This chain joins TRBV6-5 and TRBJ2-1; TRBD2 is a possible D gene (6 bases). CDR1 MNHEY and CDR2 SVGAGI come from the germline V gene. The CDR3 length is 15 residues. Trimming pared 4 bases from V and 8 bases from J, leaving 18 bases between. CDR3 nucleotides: TGTGCCAGCAGTTTCAATAGCGGAGGGGTGCATGAGCAGTTCTTC. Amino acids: CASSFNSGGVHEQFF.

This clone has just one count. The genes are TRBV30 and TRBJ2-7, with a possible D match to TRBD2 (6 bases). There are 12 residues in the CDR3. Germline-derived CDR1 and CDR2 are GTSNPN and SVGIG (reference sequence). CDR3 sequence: CARSGPGYEQYF. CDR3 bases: TGTGCGCGAAGCGGGCCCGGCTACGAGCAGTACTTC. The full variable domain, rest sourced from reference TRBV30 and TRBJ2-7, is SQTIHQWPATLVQPVGSPLSLECTVEGTSNPNLYWYRQAAGRGLQLLFYSVGIGQISSEVPQNLSASRPQDRQFILSSKKLLLSDSGFYLCARSGPGYEQYFGPGTRLTVT.

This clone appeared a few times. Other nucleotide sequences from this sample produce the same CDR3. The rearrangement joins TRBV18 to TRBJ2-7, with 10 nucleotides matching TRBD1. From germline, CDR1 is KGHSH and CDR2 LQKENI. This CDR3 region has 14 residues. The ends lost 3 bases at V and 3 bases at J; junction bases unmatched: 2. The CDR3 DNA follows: TGTGCCAGCTCACCCGGGACAGGGGACTACGAGCAGTACTTC. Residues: CASSPGTGDYEQYF. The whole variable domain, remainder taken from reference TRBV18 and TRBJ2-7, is NAGVMQNPRHLVRRRGQEARLRCSPMKGHSHVYWYRQLPEEGLKFMVYLQKENIIDESGMPKERFSAEFPKEGPSILRIQQVVRGDSAAYFCASSPGTGDYEQYFGPGTRLTVT.

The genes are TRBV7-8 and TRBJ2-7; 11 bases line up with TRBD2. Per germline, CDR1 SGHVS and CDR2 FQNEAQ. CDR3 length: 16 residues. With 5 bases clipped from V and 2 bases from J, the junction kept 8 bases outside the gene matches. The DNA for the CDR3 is TGTGCCAGCAGCCCTCGGACTAGCGGGCCACCCTACGAGCAGTACTTC. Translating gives CASSPRTSGPPYEQYF.

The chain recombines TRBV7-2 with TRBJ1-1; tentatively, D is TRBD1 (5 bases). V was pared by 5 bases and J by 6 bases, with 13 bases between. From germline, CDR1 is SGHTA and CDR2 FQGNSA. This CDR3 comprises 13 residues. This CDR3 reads CASSPPGGPEAFF. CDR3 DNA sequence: TGTGCCAGCAGCCCCCCGGGGGGACCTGAAGCTTTCTTT.